This passage covers 29 T cell receptor beta chains from one sample sequenced in a study of CD8 T cells in Susac syndrome. It was with random hexamers that roughly 0.5 to 1 ug RNA was reverse transcribed. TCRdb re-called the immunoSEQ multiplex PCR reads through MiXCR, storing one row per CDR3 protein. The table shows about 300,000 distinct CDR3 sequences, with roughly 85% occurring only once. Sequencing was performed on CD8+ T cells from PBMCs. These TCRs come from a human donor with multiple sclerosis.

The chain links TRBV5-1 to TRBJ2-1, with D possibly matching TRBD2 (5 bases). Germline CDR1 and CDR2: SGHRS and YFSETQ. Deletions cut 4 bases from V and 9 bases from J, with 17 bases between. The CDR3 consists of 14 residues. The CDR3 DNA follows: TGCGCCAGCAGCCCGGCGGGCGGTTATGTTGAGCAGTTCTTC. It translates to CASSPAGGYVEQFF.

J is TRBJ2-5 and V is TRBV29-1, with TRBD2 matching 12 bases. CDR3 length equals 14 residues. Germline lookup yields CDR1 SQVTM and CDR2 ANQGSEA. Losses at the gene ends were 7 bases for V and 5 bases for J; bases not matched to a gene: 8. CDR3 amino acids: CSAWTSGNEETQYF. DNA of the CDR3: TGCAGCGCTTGGACTAGCGGGAACGAGGAGACCCAGTACTTC.

The rearrangement links TRBV28 to TRBJ1-5; no firm D call. Trimming removed 2 bases at V and 0 bases at J, with 29 bases between. The CDR3 has 22 residues. The germline V gene encodes CDR1 MDHEN and CDR2 SYDVKM. The CDR3 here is CASSLESVWRGRDSYSNQPQHF. CDR3 bases: TGTGCCAGCAGTTTAGAGTCCGTGTGGCGGGGTAGGGATTCATATAGCAATCAGCCCCAGCATTTT.

This chain connects TRBV27 to TRBJ2-7; the D gene is possibly TRBD2 (5 bases). V was pared by 0 bases and J by 3 bases, with 12 bases between. The length of the CDR3 is 15 residues. From germline, CDR1 is MNHEY and CDR2 SMNVEV (reference sequence). CDR3 nucleotide sequence: TGTGCCAGCAGTTTATCGATCGACTATCACTACGAGCAGTACTTC. The encoded protein is CASSLSIDYHYEQYF.

The genes are TRBV12-3 or TRBV12-4 and TRBJ2-2; D perhaps matches TRBD2 (5 bases). Trimming took off 10 bases at V and 3 bases at J, with 12 bases between the two ends. This CDR3 region has 13 residues. The CDR3 here is CAIDGADTGELFF. For the CDR3, the DNA is TGTGCCATCGACGGAGCGGACACCGGGGAGCTGTTTTTT.

This chain joins TRBV24-1 and TRBJ2-5, with 9 bases fitting TRBD1. Germline V gene data show CDR1 as KGHDR and CDR2 as SFDVKD. The ends lost 1 base at V and 2 bases at J; junction bases unmatched: 7. The length of the CDR3 is 17 residues. This CDR3 reads CATSDLDPGQGQETQYF. The CDR3 nucleotides are TGTGCCACCAGTGATTTAGATCCGGGACAGGGACAAGAGACCCAGTACTTC.

The J gene is TRBJ1-2, the V gene TRBV27, with D possibly matching TRBD1 (5 bases). Trimming pared 5 bases from V and 7 bases from J, leaving 11 bases between. Germline-derived CDR1 and CDR2 are MNHEY and SMNVEV (reference sequence). The CDR3 sequence is 12 residues long. The CDR3 DNA reads as TGTGCCAGCAGTCCAGGGCCCATTGGCTACACCTTC. This encodes CASSPGPIGYTF.

The rearrangement joins TRBV6-5 to TRBJ2-5; 14 nucleotides agree with TRBD2. Germline lookup yields CDR1 MNHEY and CDR2 SVGAGI. J gave up 0 bases and V 2 bases, and 5 bases lay outside the gene matches. The CDR3 runs to 18 residues. CDR3 coding DNA: TGTGCCAGCAGTTACAGTGGGACTAGCGGGAGATACCAAGAGACCCAGTACTTC. Translation gives CASSYSGTSGRYQETQYF.

The chain couples TRBV30 to TRBJ1-1; D is uncertain. CDR3 length: 12 residues. V was pared by 2 bases and J by 1 base, with 5 bases between. CDR1 is GTSNPN, CDR2 SVGIG, per germline (reference sequence). DNA of the CDR3: TGTGCCTGGAGTATAGGGAACACTGAAGCTTTCTTT. Translation: CAWSIGNTEAFF.

The chain employs TRBV30 and TRBJ1-1, with TRBD1 matching 10 bases. The V gene end was trimmed by 2 bases and the J gene end by 4 bases; junction bases not matched to a gene: 1. Germline loops: CDR1 GTSNPN, CDR2 SVGIG (reference sequence). The CDR3 loop spans 13 amino acids. In nucleotides, the CDR3 is TGTGCCTGGAGTTGGACAGGGGGCACTGAAGCTTTCTTT. This sequence encodes CAWSWTGGTEAFF.

The chain joins TRBV6-5 to TRBJ2-2; D remains ambiguous. CDR3 size: 16 residues. From germline, CDR1 is MNHEY and CDR2 SVGAGI. Trimming stripped 4 bases from V and 0 bases from J, with 12 bases between. The chain's CDR3 is CASSLGPGANTGELFF. The DNA of the CDR3 is TGTGCCAGCAGTTTAGGGCCAGGCGCGAACACCGGGGAGCTGTTTTTT.

The rearrangement joins TRBV5-4 to TRBJ2-7; D is unresolved. V shed 0 bases and J shed 1 base, with 2 bases lying between them. Germline CDR1 is SGHNT and CDR2 is YYREEE (reference sequence). The CDR3 sequence is 12 residues long. The CDR3 protein is CASSLESYEQYF. The DNA for the CDR3 is TGTGCCAGCAGCTTGGAATCCTACGAGCAGTACTTC.

The rearrangement joins TRBV13 to TRBJ2-5; 10 bases are a match to TRBD2. CDR3 length: 16 amino acids. CDR1 and CDR2 from the germline V gene are PRHDT and FYEKMQ (reference sequence). With V trimmed by 4 bases and J by 1 base, 6 bases remained unmatched. This CDR3 reads CASSSRLAGFQETQYF. As DNA, the CDR3 is TGTGCCAGCAGCTCACGACTAGCGGGCTTCCAAGAGACCCAGTACTTC.

The chain is built from TRBV7-9 and TRBJ1-2; D remains unclear. Trimming left V 0 bases short and J 0 bases short, with 14 bases between. Germline CDR1 SEHNR, CDR2 FQNEAQ (reference sequence). This CDR3 is 17 amino acids long. This chain's CDR3 is CASSLALEQIANYGYTF. The CDR3 DNA reads TGTGCCAGCAGCTTAGCACTGGAACAAATAGCTAACTATGGCTACACCTTC.

This clonotype was seen only once. The chain couples TRBV19 to TRBJ1-1; D call uncertain. CDR3 length: 13 residues. Germline V gene lookup returns CDR1 LNHDA and CDR2 SQIVND (reference sequence). With 0 bases removed from V and 5 bases from J, the gap between germline ends came to 7 bases. The CDR3 DNA reads TGTGCCAGTAGTATAGATCGGCGTACTGAAGCTTTCTTT. Its translation: CASSIDRRTEAFF.

The chain has TRBV20-1 and TRBJ2-1; the D is unclear. This CDR3 spans 16 amino acids. CDR1 is DFQATT and CDR2 is SNEGSKA in the germline V gene (reference sequence). The V end was cut by 2 bases, the J end by 0 bases, with 14 bases between. This CDR3 is CSARPLGGISYNEQFF. The CDR3 region has the DNA TGCAGTGCTAGACCTCTTGGTGGGATCTCCTACAATGAGCAGTTCTTC.

The chain recombines TRBV7-9 with TRBJ2-2; the D is unclear. CDR1 is SEHNR and CDR2 is FQNEAQ in the germline V gene (reference sequence). This CDR3 has 15 amino acids. Trimming cost V 6 bases and J 2 bases, with 13 bases left between them. The CDR3 sequence is CASRSYLVNTGELFF. As DNA, the CDR3 is TGTGCCAGCAGAAGCTATCTGGTAAACACCGGGGAGCTGTTTTTT.

This clonotype was detected a few times. This chain connects TRBV6-5 to TRBJ2-5; D is ambiguous. This CDR3 comprises 15 residues. Per germline, CDR1 MNHEY and CDR2 SVGAGI. Trimming took 0 bases from V and 0 from J, leaving 8 bases between them. The CDR3 nucleotides are TGTGCCAGCAGTTACTCCCCGGGCCACCAAGAGACCCAGTACTTC. This codes for CASSYSPGHQETQYF.

This clonotype was picked up one time. The gene calls are TRBV7-9 and TRBJ1-2; D uncertain. V gave up 5 bases and J gave up 8 bases, with 15 bases separating them. The CDR3 contains 13 residues. Looked up from germline, CDR1 is SEHNR and CDR2 is FQNEAQ (reference sequence). The CDR3 region has the DNA TGTGCCAGCAGCCGATTTAGGGTGTGGGGCTACACCTTC. This sequence encodes CASSRFRVWGYTF.

The J gene is TRBJ1-4, the V gene TRBV7-9; D not resolved. The germline V gene encodes CDR1 SEHNR and CDR2 FQNEAQ (reference sequence). V lost 3 bases and J 2 bases, leaving 7 bases between the germline ends. The CDR3 covers 14 residues. The CDR3 DNA reads as TGTGCCAGCAGCTTCGGCCGGACTAATGAAAAACTGTTTTTT. As protein: CASSFGRTNEKLFF.

The chain uses TRBV28 and TRBJ1-5, with a possible D match to TRBD1 (5 bases). The CDR3 is 16 amino acids. Germline CDR1 reads MDHEN; CDR2 reads SYDVKM. V was pared by 7 bases and J by 1 base, with 17 bases between. The DNA for the CDR3 is TGTGCCAGCACGGAGTTGGGGGTGCCCAGCAATCAGCCCCAGCATTTT. Protein: CASTELGVPSNQPQHF.

The chain has TRBV19 and TRBJ2-1; TRBD2 matches at 9 bases. Germline CDR1 reads LNHDA; CDR2 reads SQIVND (reference sequence). The CDR3 is 14 residues long. V lost 3 bases, J lost 6 bases, and 3 bases stayed unmatched. The CDR3 is CASSMVAGVNEQFF. Here the CDR3 DNA reads TGTGCCAGTAGTATGGTAGCGGGAGTCAATGAGCAGTTCTTC. Full variable domain (remainder filled in from reference TRBV19 and TRBJ2-1): DGGITQSPKYLFRKEGQNVTLSCEQNLNHDAMYWYRQDPGQGLRLIYYSQIVNDFQKGDIAEGYSVSREKKESFPLTVTSAQKNPTAFYLCASSMVAGVNEQFFGPGTRLTVL.

V usage is TRBV28 and J usage is TRBJ2-7; D gene unclear. The CDR3 is made up of 14 amino acids. V was clipped by 3 bases and J by 4 bases, with 13 bases between them. Germline CDR1 and CDR2: MDHEN and SYDVKM. The CDR3: CASSFDGPRYEQYF. In DNA form, the CDR3 reads TGTGCCAGCAGTTTTGACGGCCCGAGGTACGAGCAGTACTTC. The whole variable domain, filled in from reference TRBV28 and TRBJ2-7, reads DVKVTQSSRYLVKRTGEKVFLECVQDMDHENMFWYRQDPGLGLRLIYFSYDVKMKEKGDIPEGYSVSREKKERFSLILESASTNQTSMYLCASSFDGPRYEQYFGPGTRLTVT.

The chain couples TRBV3-1 to TRBJ2-1; unclear D gene. In germline, CDR1 is LGHDT, CDR2 YNNKEL (reference sequence). V gave up 2 bases and J gave up 2 bases, with 13 bases separating them. The CDR3 is 16 residues long. In nucleotides, the CDR3 is TGTGCCAGCAGCCAAAATGAGGCCGAGCCCTACAATGAGCAGTTCTTC. This codes for CASSQNEAEPYNEQFF.

The chain couples TRBV9 to TRBJ2-7; D is uncertain. The V end was cut by 0 bases, the J end by 3 bases, with 7 bases between. The CDR3 length is 13 residues. Germline lookup yields CDR1 SGDLS and CDR2 YYNGEE. The CDR3 here is CASSVDGVYEQYF. The DNA of the CDR3 is TGTGCCAGCAGCGTAGACGGTGTCTACGAGCAGTACTTC.

This rearrangement joins TRBV14 to TRBJ2-1, with TRBD2 identical over 11 bases. V shed 2 bases, J shed 9 bases, and the junction held 9 bases outside the gene matches. Germline V gene lookup returns CDR1 SGHDN and CDR2 FVKESK. This CDR3 comprises 16 residues. CDR3 protein: CASSQWVAGGPPEQFF. The CDR3 nucleotides are TGTGCCAGCAGCCAATGGGTAGCGGGAGGGCCCCCTGAGCAGTTCTTC.

This chain uses TRBV14 with TRBJ2-1; no clear D gene. Trimming pared 3 bases from V and 4 bases from J, leaving 19 bases between. The CDR3 has 17 amino acids. Germline CDR1 reads SGHDN; CDR2 reads FVKESK. CDR3 coding DNA: TGTGCCAGCAGCCAGACCATAAACAGTCAAGGGTACAATGAGCAGTTCTTC. It specifies CASSQTINSQGYNEQFF.

The chain uses TRBV19 and TRBJ2-1, with a possible D match to TRBD2 (6 bases). CDR3 length: 16 amino acids. The germline V gene encodes CDR1 LNHDA and CDR2 SQIVND (reference sequence). Trimming stripped 3 bases from V and 0 bases from J, with 12 bases between. The CDR3 sequence: CASSIEAGSSYNEQFF. The CDR3 DNA reads TGTGCCAGTAGTATCGAGGCGGGAAGCTCCTACAATGAGCAGTTCTTC.

V and J are TRBV20-1 and TRBJ2-1; possible D gene TRBD2, 6 bases. V dropped 6 bases and J dropped 2 bases, with 20 bases sitting between them. The CDR3 is made up of 16 amino acids. Germline CDR1 DFQATT, CDR2 SNEGSKA (reference sequence). This chain's CDR3 is CSAESSGSGPYNEQFF. The CDR3 nucleotides are TGCAGTGCCGAATCATCTGGTAGCGGACCCTACAATGAGCAGTTCTTC.